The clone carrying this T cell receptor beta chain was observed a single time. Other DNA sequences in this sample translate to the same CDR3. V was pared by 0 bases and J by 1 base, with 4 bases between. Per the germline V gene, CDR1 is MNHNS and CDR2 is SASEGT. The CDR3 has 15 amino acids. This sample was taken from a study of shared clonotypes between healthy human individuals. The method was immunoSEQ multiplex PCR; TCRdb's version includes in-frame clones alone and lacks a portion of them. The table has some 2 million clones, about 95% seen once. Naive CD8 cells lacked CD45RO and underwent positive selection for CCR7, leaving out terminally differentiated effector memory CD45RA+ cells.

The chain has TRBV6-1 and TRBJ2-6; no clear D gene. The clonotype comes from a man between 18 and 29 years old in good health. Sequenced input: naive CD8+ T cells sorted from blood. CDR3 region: CASSEAVSGANVLTF. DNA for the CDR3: TGTGCCAGCAGTGAAGCCGTATCTGGGGCCAACGTCCTGACTTTC.